Listed here are 10 T cell receptor beta chains from one sample, sequenced in a study of CD8 T cells in ankylosing spondylitis. TCRdb recomputed calls from the 5' RACE reads with MiXCR, one row per CDR3 protein. The sample carries 250,000 to 300,000 distinct CDR3 sequences, over 15% recorded once. The specimen was blood, either unsorted or a sorted T cell fraction (not recorded which). The source of these receptors is a male donor with ankylosing spondylitis or in good health (not recorded which).

With regard to this clonotype: This may be a read error, as it is one base from a much larger clone. The chain uses TRBV11-3 and TRBJ2-3, with D hard to call. The CDR3 length is 13 residues. Trimming removed 2 bases from V and 0 bases from J, with 3 bases in between. CDR1 and CDR2 (germline): SGHNT, YENEEA. CDR3 bases: TGTGCCAGCAGCTTAATGAGCACAGATACGCAGTATTTT. It yields the protein CASSLMSTDTQYF.

This clonotype has only a few counts. The gene calls are TRBV7-2 and TRBJ2-5, with a weak D call TRBD2 (5 bases). The CDR3 totals 14 residues. Germline lookup yields CDR1 SGHTA and CDR2 FQGNSA. V shed 2 bases and J shed 5 bases, with 12 bases lying between them. CDR3: CASSLWAGTETQYF. The DNA of the CDR3 is TGTGCCAGCAGCTTATGGGCGGGTACTGAGACCCAGTACTTC. Using reference TRBV7-2 and TRBJ2-5 for the parts outside the CDR3, the full variable domain is GAGVSQSPSNKVTEKGKDVELRCDPISGHTALYWYRQSLGQGLEFLIYFQGNSAPDKSGLPSDRFSAERTGGSVSTLTIQRTQQEDSAVYLCASSLWAGTETQYFGPGTRLLVL.

This clonotype was picked up a small number of times. CDR3 protein: CASSFMGSLSSGNTIYF. The DNA of the CDR3 is TGTGCCAGCAGTTTTATGGGCAGTCTGTCCTCTGGAAACACCATATATTTT. The V gene is TRBV12-3 or TRBV12-4, the J gene TRBJ1-3; D gene ambiguous. The CDR3 consists of 17 residues. V gave up 3 bases and J gave up 0 bases, with 15 bases separating them.

This clonotype was counted many times. The V call is TRBV12-3 or TRBV12-4, the J call TRBJ1-1; tentative D call: TRBD1 (6 bases). Trimming shortened V by 0 bases and J by 8 bases, and 7 bases separated the two germline ends. CDR3 length: 12 residues. The CDR3 DNA is TGTGCCAGCAGTTTAGCAGACAGGGAAGCTTTCTTT. Its translation is CASSLADREAFF.

This clonotype occurred a few times. The chain employs TRBV7-2 and TRBJ2-3; TRBD2 aligns across 12 bases. V lost 3 bases, J lost 0 bases, and 4 bases stayed unmatched. The CDR3 has 17 residues. Germline-derived CDR1 and CDR2 are SGHTA and FQGNSA. The CDR3 sequence is CASSFTSGGRSTDTQYF. DNA of the CDR3: TGTGCCAGCAGCTTCACTAGCGGGGGGCGGAGCACAGATACGCAGTATTTT.

As concerns this clonotype: A read error may account for a junction end that differs from germline. The chain uses TRBV5-1 and TRBJ1-1; tentatively, D is TRBD1 (6 bases). There are 16 residues in the CDR3. The V gene's germline CDR1 is SGHRS and CDR2 YFSETQ. CDR3 region: CTSSLAGGAMNTEAFF. The DNA of the CDR3 is TGCACCAGCAGCTTGGCGGGGGGCGCCATGAACACTGAAGCTTTCTTT.

In this sample, this clonotype turned up a few times. CDR3 DNA sequence: TGCGCCAGCCCCCGTGGGGACAGGGGTACCGTCAGAGACTACGAGCAGTACGTC. Protein product: CASPRGDRGTVRDYEQYV. V usage is TRBV5-1 and J usage is TRBJ2-7, with 10 positions matching TRBD1. Losses at the gene ends were 7 bases for V and 3 bases for J; bases not matched to a gene: 19. Germline V gene sequence: CDR1 SGHRS, CDR2 YFSETQ. The CDR3 contains 18 residues.

This clonotype was counted a few times. The CDR3 spells CASSQGTDSYNEQFF. The CDR3 DNA is TGCGCCAGCAGCCAAGGGACAGACTCCTACAATGAGCAGTTCTTC. This chain connects TRBV5-1 to TRBJ2-1, with 7 bases lining up with TRBD1. The CDR3 extends over 15 amino acids. The germline V gene encodes CDR1 SGHRS and CDR2 YFSETQ. The trim removed 4 bases at V and 0 bases at J, leaving 4 bases unmatched. Full variable domain (missing parts from reference TRBV5-1 and TRBJ2-1): KAGVTQTPRYLIKTRGQQVTLSCSPISGHRSVSWYQQTPGQGLQFLFEYFSETQRNKGNFPGRFSGRQFSNSRSEMNVSTLELGDSALYLCASSQGTDSYNEQFFGPGTRLTVL.

This clonotype was seen only a few times. J is TRBJ2-5 and V is TRBV9; 9 positions agree with TRBD1. The V and J ends lost 4 bases and 5 bases, in that order; junction bases with no gene match: 12. The CDR3 sequence is 16 residues long. Germline CDR1 reads SGDLS; CDR2 reads YYNGEE. DNA of the CDR3: TGTGCCAGCAGCCCCGTGGACAGGGGAGGTTGGGAGACCCAGTACTTC. Translating gives CASSPVDRGGWETQYF.

CDR3 sequence (DNA): TGTGCCAGCAGCCCAAACCAGGGATTTAATGGCTACACCTTC. Translation gives CASSPNQGFNGYTF. The chain carries TRBV7-2 and TRBJ1-2, with D perhaps matching TRBD1 (5 bases). The CDR3 spans 14 residues. CDR1 SGHTA and CDR2 FQGNSA come from the germline V gene. Trimming took 5 bases from V and 6 from J, leaving 16 bases between them.